This entry concerns a single T cell receptor beta chain. Its matching antigen is unknown. The V and J ends lost 9 bases and 1 base, in that order; junction bases with no gene match: 6. The CDR3 is 14 amino acids. In germline, CDR1 is LNHDA, CDR2 SQIVND (reference sequence). The data derive from a study of cytomegalovirus exposure and HLA in healthy donors. The wider study: Early released data comprised 80 million or so unique TCRs from HLA-typed donors.

The PCR used 60 Vbeta and 13 Jbeta primers. Assay used: immunoSEQ multiplex PCR; TCRdb lists only in-frame clones, some missing. The top ten hold 6.5% to 9% of the sample, which has roughly 150,000 clones, 60% to 85% seen once. Study results and limitations: Later analysis found that TCR beta chains associated with HLA were more clonally expanded than other, equally common chains. The CMV antigen specificity of a few CMV-associated chains was confirmed through in vitro analysis.

The origin of this receptor is a young man in good health and CMV-seronegative. The chain recombines TRBV19 with TRBJ1-2, with 9 bases aligning to TRBD1. Source material: PBMCs. The CDR3 nucleotides read TGTGCCAGCACGGACAGGGGCCTTAACTATGGCTACACCTTC. Encoded protein: CASTDRGLNYGYTF.